These 12 T cell receptor beta chains share one sample of origin, sequenced in a study of T-cell reconstitution after alpha-beta-depleted transplantation in children. Preparation of the TCRbeta library was carried out with unique molecular identifiers. One entry per CDR3 protein results from TCRdb running MiXCR on the PCR reads. This table holds hundreds of thousands of distinct CDR3 sequences, approximately 12% found once. The sample in question was PBMCs from the stem cell graft donor, obtained from the stem cell graft. These receptors were collected from a human donor who donated a stem cell graft to a child with combined immunodeficiency.

This clonotype has at least ten counts. The V gene is TRBV29-1, the J gene TRBJ2-5; 9 nucleotides agree with TRBD2. CDR1 is SQVTM and CDR2 is ANQGSEA in the germline V gene. Trimming took 3 bases from V and 4 from J; bases not matched to a gene: 3. The CDR3 loop spans 13 amino acids. The CDR3 bases are TGCAGCGTTGACAGCGGGGGGCGAGAGACCCAGTACTTC. Amino acids: CSVDSGGRETQYF.

The sample holds a few counts of this clonotype. CDR3 sequence (DNA): TGTGCCAGCAGCTTAAGTCGCCGACTAGCGGGAGTTTTTGATACGCAGTATTTT. This codes for CASSLSRRLAGVFDTQYF. The genes are TRBV7-3 and TRBJ2-3; TRBD2 matches 12 bases. Germline trimming cut 1 base from V and 6 bases from J; bases unmatched to any gene: 11. Germline CDR1 and CDR2: SGHTA and FQGTGA. This CDR3 contains 18 residues.

The rearrangement links TRBV2 to TRBJ2-7; D remains unclear. V was trimmed by 6 bases and J by 5 bases, leaving 14 bases between them. The CDR3 is 13 residues long. Germline V gives CDR1 SNHLY, CDR2 FYNNEI. Here the CDR3 reads CASRPSRNNEQYF. CDR3 sequence (DNA): TGTGCCAGCAGACCGAGTAGGAACAACGAGCAGTACTTC.

This clonotype has a handful of counts. The chain combines TRBV7-9 with TRBJ2-7; TRBD2 is a possible D gene (7 bases). The CDR3 contains 15 residues. The germline V and J ends were trimmed by 2 bases and 2 bases, with 13 bases remaining between them. CDR1 is SEHNR and CDR2 is FQNEAQ in the germline V gene (reference sequence). The CDR3 region has the DNA TGTGCCAGCAGCTTAACGGCGGGGGCCCCCTACGAGCAGTACTTC. It yields the protein CASSLTAGAPYEQYF.

In this sample, this clonotype turned up once. This chain connects TRBV15 to TRBJ2-1; D is unresolved. Germline V lookup: CDR1 LNHNV, CDR2 YYDKDF (reference sequence). CDR3 length equals 13 residues. Trimming took off 4 bases at V and 4 bases at J, with 8 bases between the two ends. The DNA of the CDR3 is TGTGCCACCAGCACAAGGGCTTACAATGAGCAGTTCTTC. Its protein product is CATSTRAYNEQFF.

CDR3 protein: CSARDGTAASEKLFF. The CDR3 DNA is TGCAGTGCTAGAGACGGGACAGCCGCGTCTGAAAAACTGTTTTTT. The genes are TRBV20-1 and TRBJ1-4; 7 bases match TRBD1. CDR1 is DFQATT and CDR2 is SNEGSKA in the germline V gene (reference sequence). The CDR3 runs 15 residues. Losses at the gene ends were 0 bases for V and 7 bases for J; bases not matched to a gene: 8.

The rearrangement joins TRBV9 to TRBJ2-3; no firm D call. CDR1 is SGDLS and CDR2 is YYNGEE in the germline V gene. The CDR3 covers 15 residues. Trimming removed 0 bases from V and 4 bases from J, with 12 bases in between. CDR3 bases: TGTGCCAGCAGCGTAGCTTCAACCTTGGCAGATACGCAGTATTTT. This translates into CASSVASTLADTQYF.

This clonotype has more than one count but fewer than ten. The chain uses TRBV4-3 and TRBJ2-7, with 7 positions matching TRBD2. Germline CDR1 is LGHNA and CDR2 is YSLEER. The CDR3 extends over 15 amino acids. V shed 2 bases, J shed 2 bases, and the junction held 6 bases outside the gene matches. CDR3 region: CASSQKASGTYEQYF. The DNA of the CDR3 is TGCGCCAGCAGCCAAAAGGCTAGCGGCACCTACGAGCAGTACTTC.

This clonotype occurred many times. The rearrangement uses TRBV12-3 or TRBV12-4 and TRBJ2-7; 7 bases fit TRBD1. The CDR3 has 14 amino acids. J was trimmed by 7 bases and V by 1 base; bases with no gene match: 7. In DNA form, the CDR3 reads TGTGCCAGCAGTTTAGGTGACAGGGTGGGAGAGCAGTACTTC. Its translation is CASSLGDRVGEQYF.

V is TRBV27 and J is TRBJ1-5; tentatively, D is TRBD1 (6 bases). The CDR3 runs to 16 residues. V was shortened by 1 base and J by 6 bases, with 16 bases between the two germline ends. The germline CDR1 and CDR2 sequences are MNHEY and SMNVEV (reference sequence). The CDR3 DNA is TGTGCCAGCAGTTTATTGGGGGGCACCACCGGTCAGCCCCAGCATTTT. It encodes CASSLLGGTTGQPQHF.

This clonotype was counted at least ten times. CDR3 in amino acids: CAISEFGQDRGWHEQFF. CDR3 coding DNA: TGTGCCATCAGTGAGTTCGGGCAGGACAGGGGTTGGCATGAGCAGTTCTTC. The V gene is TRBV10-3, the J gene TRBJ2-1; 9 bases match TRBD1. Germline V gene sequence: CDR1 ENHRY, CDR2 SYGVKD. V dropped 1 base and J dropped 8; count of bases not matched to a gene: 12. The CDR3 contains 17 residues.

J is TRBJ2-7 and V is TRBV7-6; TRBD2 matches at 7 bases. V lost 5 bases to trimming and J lost 2 bases; unmatched junction nucleotides: 6. Germline CDR1 and CDR2: SGHVS and FNYEAQ. This CDR3 is built from 14 residues. CDR3 nucleotide sequence: TGTGCCAGCAGCCACCTGGGAGGGGCCTACGAGCAGTACTTC. It translates to CASSHLGGAYEQYF.